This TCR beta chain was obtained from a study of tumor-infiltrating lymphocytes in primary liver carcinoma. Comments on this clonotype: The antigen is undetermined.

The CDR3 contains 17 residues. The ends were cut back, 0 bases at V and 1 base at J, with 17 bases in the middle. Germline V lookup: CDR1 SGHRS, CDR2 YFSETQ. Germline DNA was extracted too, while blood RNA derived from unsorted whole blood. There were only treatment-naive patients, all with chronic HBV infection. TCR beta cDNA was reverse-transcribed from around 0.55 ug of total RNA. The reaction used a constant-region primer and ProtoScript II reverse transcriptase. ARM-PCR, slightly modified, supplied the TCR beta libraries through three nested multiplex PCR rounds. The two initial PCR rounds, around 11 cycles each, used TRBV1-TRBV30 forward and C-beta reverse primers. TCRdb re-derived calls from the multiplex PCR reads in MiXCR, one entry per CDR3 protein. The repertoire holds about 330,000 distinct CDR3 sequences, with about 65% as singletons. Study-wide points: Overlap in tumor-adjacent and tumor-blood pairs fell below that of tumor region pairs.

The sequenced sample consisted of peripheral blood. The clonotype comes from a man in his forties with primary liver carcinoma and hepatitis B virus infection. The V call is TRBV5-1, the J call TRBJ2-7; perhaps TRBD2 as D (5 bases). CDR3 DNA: TGCGCCAGCAGCTTGGCCTTCAGCGGAGTAGGGTCCTACGAGCAGTACTTC. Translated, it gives CASSLAFSGVGSYEQYF.